The TCR beta chain under discussion was sequenced for a study of PD-1 blockade in classical Hodgkin lymphoma. Overall study findings and caveats: A significant rise in TCR diversity was seen by C4D1 for CD4+ cells but not for CD8+ cells.

Remarks on this clone: What it binds is not known.

Sequenced by immunoSEQ multiplex PCR; TCRdb stores in-frame clones only, minus some. Among some 17,000 clones, more than 70% were seen once, and the ten largest hold roughly 4.8%. Trimming pared 5 bases from V and 2 bases from J, leaving 12 bases between. The CDR3 runs to 13 residues. CDR1 and CDR2 from the germline V gene are SQVTM and ANQGSEA. Every single patient, without exception, relapsed after autologous stem cell transplantation, and brentuximab vedotin exposure varied. This sequence originates from a human donor with classical Hodgkin lymphoma. The rearrangement joins TRBV29-1 to TRBJ1-1, with no clear D. The sequencing here drew on peripheral blood mononuclear cells (PBMCs), taken at baseline. The CDR3 sequence: CSVNLTPNTEAFF. The CDR3, as DNA: TGCAGCGTTAACCTTACTCCCAACACTGAAGCTTTCTTT.